The 16 T cell receptor beta chains reported below all come from one sample, sequenced in a study of T cell repertoires in cytomegalovirus infection. In TCRdb, the reads were re-called with MiXCR into one record per CDR3 protein. Here the sample spans approximately 240,000 distinct CDR3 sequences, 12% being singletons. The specimen was PBMCs. The receptors were gathered from a human donor in good health (CMV status not recorded). Some clones in this sample may be carry-over from other donors' samples.

The chain employs TRBV2 and TRBJ2-5; no clear D gene. The V end was cut by 6 bases, the J end by 2 bases, with 10 bases between. The CDR3 sequence is 13 residues long. Germline assignment: CDR1 SNHLY and CDR2 FYNNEI. The CDR3 sequence: CASRLPGQETQYF. In DNA, the CDR3 is TGTGCCAGCAGACTTCCCGGACAAGAGACCCAGTACTTC.

This clonotype was recorded many times. This chain joins TRBV6-2 or TRBV6-3 and TRBJ2-7, with 7 bases fitting TRBD1. The V and J ends lost 7 bases and 4 bases, in that order; junction bases with no gene match: 10. The germline V gene encodes CDR1 MNHEY and CDR2 SVGEGT. The length of the CDR3 is 14 residues. The CDR3 nucleotides read TGTGCCAGCACCCTTCGGGGACAGAATTACGAGCAGTACTTC. Translating it yields CASTLRGQNYEQYF.

This clonotype was seen repeatedly, ten times or more. The V gene is TRBV7-2, the J gene TRBJ2-5; 13 bases fit TRBD2. The CDR3 runs 20 residues. V trimming: 3 bases; J trimming: 0 bases; junction bases outside the gene matches: 13. Germline CDR1 reads SGHTA; CDR2 reads FQGNSA. The CDR3 nucleotides read TGTGCCAGCAGCTTCTCCATAACTAGCGGGGGGGGGGGATACCAAGAGACCCAGTACTTC. It specifies CASSFSITSGGGGYQETQYF.

There are many counts of this clonotype. This chain links TRBV7-6 with TRBJ2-7; D remains ambiguous. CDR3 length: 13 residues. The V end lost 3 bases, the J end lost 3 bases, and 9 bases lay between the germline ends. Germline CDR1 is SGHVS and CDR2 is FNYEAQ. CDR3 coding DNA: TGTGCCAGCAGCTTTGCGGAAGGCTACGAGCAGTACTTC. Its translation is CASSFAEGYEQYF. Together with reference TRBV7-6 and TRBJ2-7, the CDR3 gives the full variable domain: GAGVSQSPRYKVTKRGQDVALRCDPISGHVSLYWYRQALGQGPEFLTYFNYEAQQDKSGLPNDRFSAERPEGSISTLTIQRTEQRDSAMYRCASSFAEGYEQYFGPGTRLTVT.

The CDR3 here is CASSTQKNTEAFF. The DNA of the CDR3 is TGTGCCAGTAGTACTCAAAAGAACACTGAAGCTTTCTTT. V gene TRBV19 combines with J gene TRBJ1-1; D unresolved. V lost 4 bases and J 1 base, leaving 7 bases between the germline ends. The CDR3 has 13 residues. The V gene's germline CDR1 is LNHDA and CDR2 SQIVND (reference sequence).

This clonotype appeared many times. The chain carries TRBV19 and TRBJ1-2; 12 nucleotides match TRBD1. With 2 bases clipped from V and 11 bases from J, the junction kept 3 bases outside the gene matches. Germline V CDR1 and CDR2: LNHDA, SQIVND (reference sequence). The CDR3 extends over 13 amino acids. CDR3 bases: TGTGCCAGTAGTATACGGGACAGGGGGCTATACACCTTC. Its translation is CASSIRDRGLYTF. Based on the CDR3 plus reference TRBV19 and TRBJ1-2, the full variable domain is DGGITQSPKYLFRKEGQNVTLSCEQNLNHDAMYWYRQDPGQGLRLIYYSQIVNDFQKGDIAEGYSVSREKKESFPLTVTSAQKNPTAFYLCASSIRDRGLYTFGSGTRLTVV.

The J gene is TRBJ2-1, the V gene TRBV29-1; 7 bases align to TRBD1. After removal of 6 bases from V and 6 bases from J, the junction contained 2 bases not matched to a gene. The CDR3 runs 11 residues. The germline gives CDR1 SQVTM, CDR2 ANQGSEA. The DNA for the CDR3 is TGCAGCGTGAGACAGGGCAATGAGCAGTTCTTC. It specifies CSVRQGNEQFF.

This chain connects TRBV2 to TRBJ2-2; D is ambiguous. Germline CDR1 SNHLY, CDR2 FYNNEI. The CDR3 has 13 residues. Between the trimmed V and J ends, which lost 4 bases and 5 bases, there was a span of 8 bases. CDR3 DNA sequence: TGTGCCAGCAGTGCAGAAGTTACCGGGGAGCTGTTTTTT. This sequence encodes CASSAEVTGELFF.

This clonotype has more than one count but fewer than ten. The chain uses TRBV14 and TRBJ1-4; TRBD1 matches 10 bases. Losses at the gene ends were 0 bases for V and 1 base for J; bases not matched to a gene: 11. This CDR3 comprises 20 residues. The V gene's germline CDR1 is SGHDN and CDR2 FVKESK. CDR3 sequence reads: CASSQEGEWTGGLTNEKLFF. As DNA, the CDR3 is TGTGCCAGCAGCCAAGAGGGGGAGTGGACAGGGGGATTAACTAATGAAAAACTGTTTTTT.

This clonotype was counted ten times or more. V is TRBV29-1 and J is TRBJ1-3; tentatively, D is TRBD1 (6 bases). CDR3 length: 17 amino acids. Trimming took off 4 bases at V and 0 bases at J, with 19 bases between the two ends. CDR1 is SQVTM, CDR2 ANQGSEA, per germline. The CDR3 sequence: CSVGGEFQGLSGNTIYF. The CDR3 DNA reads TGCAGCGTTGGGGGGGAGTTCCAGGGGCTCTCTGGAAACACCATATATTTT. The full variable domain, rest sourced from reference TRBV29-1 and TRBJ1-3, is SAVISQKPSRDICQRGTSLTIQCQVDSQVTMMFWYRQQPGQSLTLIATANQGSEATYESGFVIDKFPISRPNLTFSTLTVSNMSPEDSSIYLCSVGGEFQGLSGNTIYFGEGSWLTVV.

This clonotype has only a few counts. The gene calls are TRBV14 and TRBJ2-2; 7 bases match TRBD1. The CDR3 is 13 residues long. With 7 bases clipped from V and 7 bases from J, the junction kept 6 bases outside the gene matches. Germline CDR1 reads SGHDN; CDR2 reads FVKESK. CDR3 nucleotides: TGTGCCAGCACCCCAGGGACAGTCGGGGAGCTGTTTTTT. It yields the protein CASTPGTVGELFF.

This clonotype has just a few counts. V gene TRBV6-5 combines with J gene TRBJ1-2, with TRBD1 matching 8 bases. CDR1 and CDR2 from the germline V gene are MNHEY and SVGAGI. J lost 5 bases, V lost 4 bases, and 9 bases had no gene match. The CDR3 is 15 amino acids. The CDR3 reads CASSSSRQGAYGYTF. The CDR3 bases are TGTGCCAGCAGTTCCTCCCGGCAGGGGGCATATGGCTACACCTTC.

At least ten counts were recorded for this clonotype. This chain uses TRBV7-8 with TRBJ1-4; D might be TRBD1 (5 bases). In germline, CDR1 is SGHVS, CDR2 FQNEAQ. The CDR3 covers 16 residues. The V gene lost 5 bases and the J gene lost 7 bases, with 20 bases spanning the gap. The chain's CDR3 is CASSHRRGQVAEKLFF. The CDR3 bases are TGTGCCAGCAGCCACCGTCGGGGCCAGGTTGCTGAAAAACTGTTTTTT.

CDR3 sequence reads: CSVANSGNTIYF. CDR3 DNA: TGCAGCGTTGCCAATTCTGGAAACACCATATATTTT. V usage is TRBV29-1 and J usage is TRBJ1-3; no firm D call. The V end was cut by 4 bases, the J end by 1 base, with 5 bases between. Germline CDR1 is SQVTM and CDR2 is ANQGSEA. CDR3 length: 12 residues.

This clonotype was detected a few times. V and J are TRBV29-1 and TRBJ2-5; weak D call: TRBD2 (5 bases). The germline CDR1 and CDR2 sequences are SQVTM and ANQGSEA. The CDR3 sequence is 13 residues long. Trimming cost V 4 bases and J 2 bases, with 11 bases left between them. CDR3 loop: CSVGRVGQETQYF. Here the CDR3 DNA reads TGCAGCGTTGGGCGGGTGGGGCAAGAGACCCAGTACTTC.

This clonotype has just a few counts. This sequence joins TRBV2 and TRBJ1-4, with D unresolved. This CDR3 contains 14 residues. Germline V gene sequence: CDR1 SNHLY, CDR2 FYNNEI. The ends were cut back, 7 bases at V and 0 bases at J, with 9 bases in the middle. This CDR3 is CASKTGATNEKLFF. CDR3 coding DNA: TGTGCCAGCAAGACCGGTGCAACTAATGAAAAACTGTTTTTT.